A selection of T cell receptor beta chains follows, all from one sample in a study of blood T cell repertoires in COVID-19. TCRdb's copy holds only in-frame clones and misses some; the assay was immunoSEQ multiplex PCR. The data hold about 140,000 clones, with around 84% observed a single time. Sequencing used peripheral blood. These receptors were obtained from a human donor in a cohort sampled during active COVID-19. Each CDR3 is given without its conserved first and last residue. Each record gives: V gene, CDR3 protein.

TRBV7-9	ASSRDSNQPQH
TRBV27	ASSLSSGWETQY
TRBV4-1	ASSQAGTGRRQPQH
TRBV30	AWRGRALFEQY
TRBV30	AWRLGRSTDTQY
TRBV11-2	ASRTGTGLYEQY
TRBV2	ASSDGTGSPYEQY
TRBV11-2	ASSLAGLAGGISYNEQF
TRBV28	ASSLRGGRGETQY
TRBV30	AWSIREATEAF
TRBV25-1	ASSERGAPKNIQY
TRBV18	ASSPAASTQETQY
TRBV4-1	ASSQLAGGETQY
TRBV28	ASSRQGTYEQY
TRBV10-2	ASSVTGSGEAF
TRBV6-5	ASVVAGRWTQY
TRBV18	ASSRPGTGGFTEAF
TRBV19	ASSISRDRGAGDEQF
TRBV5-1	ASSLGEGGTSRF
TRBV23-1	ASSQSRVAGRETQY
TRBV20-1	SASPPDTQY
TRBV24-1	ATSDPGTGVQPQH
TRBV3-1/TRBV3-2	ASSQDGTSTDTQY
TRBV6-1	ASSERGGPYGYT